The rows below give T cell receptor beta chains drawn from one sample of a study of post-analysis software for immune sequencing data. TCRdb re-called the PCR reads with MiXCR, one entry per CDR3 protein. The sample carries hundreds of thousands of distinct CDR3 sequences, just under 30% recorded once. Specimen: blood. These receptors all come from a girl aged 5-17 years with multiple sclerosis. CDR3s include the opening cysteine and the closing phenylalanine or tryptophan. A D gene is named only where the DNA matches it firmly. Clone size, where shown, is once, few, many, or a class for clones that have expanded.

V	J	D	size	CDR3	DNA
TRBV20-1	TRBJ1-2	.	few	CSALPQGTNYGYTF	TGCAGTGCTCTACCACAGGGCACTAACTATGGCTACACCTTC
TRBV12-3/TRBV12-4	TRBJ1-5	.	few	CASSFFQPQHF	TGTGCCAGCAGTTTTTTTCAGCCCCAGCATTTT
TRBV20-1	TRBJ1-2	TRBD1	.	CSARPGTAFKGYTF	TGCAGTGCTAGACCCGGGACAGCTTTCAAAGGCTACACCTTC
TRBV19	TRBJ2-1	.	.	CASSATGTQRNEQFF	TGTGCCAGTAGTGCAACAGGGACTCAAAGAAATGAGCAGTTCTTC
TRBV9	TRBJ2-2	TRBD1	few	CASSDRDRGFTGELFF	TGTGCCAGCAGCGACCGGGACAGGGGGTTCACCGGGGAGCTGTTTTTT
TRBV7-2	TRBJ2-5	.	.	CASSLDWTVQETQYF	TGTGCCAGCAGCTTAGATTGGACAGTCCAAGAGACCCAGTACTTC
TRBV28	TRBJ2-5	TRBD1	.	CASRPRQTGAETQYF	TGTGCCAGCAGACCGAGACAAACAGGGGCAGAGACCCAGTACTTC
TRBV6-2/TRBV6-3	TRBJ2-3	.	many	CASSRPEWSGTDTQYF	TGTGCCAGCAGTAGGCCCGAGTGGAGTGGCACAGATACGCAGTATTTT
TRBV5-1	TRBJ1-2	.	few	CASSLDGRVDYGYTF	TGCGCCAGCAGCTTGGACGGCAGGGTGGACTATGGCTACACCTTC
TRBV10-3	TRBJ2-7	TRBD1	.	CASHAGTGSHEQYF	TGTGCCAGCCATGCCGGGACAGGGTCCCACGAGCAGTACTTC
TRBV5-1	TRBJ2-7	.	.	CASSSLANSYNEQYF	TGCGCCAGCAGCTCCCTAGCGAACTCCTACAATGAGCAGTACTTC
TRBV7-9	TRBJ2-4	.	.	CASSKEGGSSAKNIQYF	TGTGCCAGCAGCAAAGAGGGCGGATCTTCAGCCAAAAACATTCAGTACTTC
TRBV29-1	TRBJ1-4	.	.	CSVDGGNEKLFF	TGCAGCGTTGACGGGGGTAATGAAAAACTGTTTTTT
TRBV5-1	TRBJ2-7	.	few	CASSGASRIRDEQYF	TGCGCCAGCAGCGGCGCTAGCAGGATAAGAGACGAGCAGTACTTC
TRBV12-3/TRBV12-4	TRBJ1-2	.	many	CASSLGVRGDYGYTF	TGTGCCAGCAGTTTAGGCGTCAGGGGAGACTATGGCTACACCTTC
TRBV20-1	TRBJ2-3	.	few	CSAREGCTDTQYF	TGCAGTGCTAGAGAGGGCTGCACAGATACGCAGTATTTT
TRBV6-6	TRBJ2-1	.	once	CASRPVSPGEQFF	TGTGCCAGCCGCCCGGTCTCTCCGGGTGAGCAGTTCTTC
TRBV6-2/TRBV6-3	TRBJ2-3	.	.	CASSYLASLQRDTQYF	TGTGCCAGCAGTTACTTGGCCAGCCTGCAAAGGGATACGCAGTATTTT
TRBV6-6	TRBJ1-6	TRBD1	.	CASSRGQGARNSPLHF	TGTGCCAGCAGTCGGGGACAGGGGGCGCGTAATTCACCCCTCCACTTT
TRBV20-1	TRBJ2-3	.	.	CSARDRTRRDTQYF	TGCAGTGCTAGAGATCGGACACGACGAGATACGCAGTATTTT
TRBV29-1	TRBJ2-1	.	many	CSGGEANNEQFF	TGCAGCGGGGGGGAGGCGAACAATGAGCAGTTCTTC
TRBV18	TRBJ2-1	TRBD1	.	CASSPGAGGPYNEQFF	TGTGCCAGCTCACCAGGCGCAGGGGGACCCTACAATGAGCAGTTCTTC
TRBV29-1	TRBJ2-1	.	many	CSALGGMSSYNEQFF	TGCAGCGCCCTTGGCGGGATGAGCTCCTACAATGAGCAGTTCTTC
TRBV6-2/TRBV6-3	TRBJ2-7	.	.	CARRGDRGEQYF	TGTGCCAGGAGAGGGGATCGCGGCGAGCAGTACTTC
TRBV7-6	TRBJ2-7	.	.	CASSLSQAHPNEQYF	TGTGCCAGCAGCTTATCGCAGGCTCATCCCAACGAGCAGTACTTC
TRBV5-1	TRBJ2-3	TRBD1	.	CASGDRERTDTQYF	TGCGCCAGCGGGGACAGGGAGAGGACAGATACGCAGTATTTT
TRBV5-1	TRBJ1-5	.	.	CASSRGGVGSNQPQHF	TGCGCCAGCAGCAGGGGGGGGGTCGGTAGCAATCAGCCCCAGCATTTT
TRBV7-2	TRBJ2-5	TRBD2	few	CASSKDGSGGAQYF	TGTGCCAGCAGCAAGGACGGTTCCGGGGGGGCCCAGTACTTC
TRBV7-2	TRBJ1-6	TRBD1	.	CASSFGTGDNSPLHF	TGTGCCAGCAGTTTTGGGACAGGGGATAATTCACCCCTCCACTTT
TRBV7-2	TRBJ2-5	TRBD1	few	CASSPGTVETQYF	TGTGCCAGCAGCCCAGGGACAGTCGAGACCCAGTACTTC
TRBV6-6	TRBJ1-5	.	.	CASSYSQGRSNQPQHF	TGTGCCAGCAGTTACTCGCAGGGCCGTAGCAATCAGCCCCAGCATTTT
TRBV7-9	TRBJ1-1	.	.	CASSLVGTMNTEAFF	TGTGCCAGCAGCTTAGTAGGCACAATGAACACTGAAGCTTTCTTT
TRBV15	TRBJ2-1	.	.	CATTAGTHSYNEQFF	TGTGCCACCACCGCCGGGACACACTCCTACAATGAGCAGTTCTTC
TRBV9	TRBJ1-5	.	many	CASSAKGNQPQHF	TGTGCCAGCAGCGCAAAAGGTAATCAGCCCCAGCATTTT
TRBV4-3	TRBJ2-1	TRBD2	few	CASSQASGRIGEQFF	TGCGCCAGCAGCCAGGCTAGCGGGAGAATTGGCGAGCAGTTCTTC
TRBV28	TRBJ1-4	TRBD1	.	CASSGTEEKLFF	TGTGCCAGCAGCGGGACAGAAGAAAAACTGTTTTTT
TRBV20-1	TRBJ2-5	TRBD1	.	CSAPRTGAQETQYF	TGCAGTGCTCCCCGGACAGGGGCTCAAGAGACCCAGTACTTC
TRBV7-2	TRBJ2-2	TRBD2	many	CASRRRELAGVGTGELFF	TGTGCCAGCAGACGACGAGAGCTAGCGGGGGTCGGCACCGGGGAGCTGTTTTTT
TRBV13	TRBJ2-5	.	few	CASSPLGSMETQYF	TGTGCCAGCAGCCCCCTGGGGAGTATGGAGACCCAGTACTTC
TRBV5-1	TRBJ2-3	.	many	CASSWGDSPGDTQYF	TGCGCCAGCAGCTGGGGGGACAGCCCTGGAGATACGCAGTATTTT
TRBV7-2	TRBJ2-7	.	.	CASRPRVSYEQYF	TGTGCCAGCAGACCAAGGGTTTCCTACGAGCAGTACTTC
TRBV4-2	TRBJ1-1	.	.	CASSQPSLDTEAFF	TGTGCCAGCAGCCAACCCAGTTTGGACACTGAAGCTTTCTTT
TRBV7-2	TRBJ2-5	.	.	CASSFSLGREVQYF	TGTGCCAGCAGCTTTTCCCTGGGCCGGGAAGTTCAGTACTTC
TRBV29-1	TRBJ2-5	.	few	CSVVVFQETQYF	TGCAGCGTTGTTGTCTTCCAAGAGACCCAGTACTTC
TRBV7-2	TRBJ2-5	TRBD1	.	CASTIGTGGETQYF	TGTGCCAGCACCATCGGGACAGGCGGGGAGACCCAGTACTTC
TRBV7-2	TRBJ1-1	.	.	CASSFRQITEAFF	TGTGCCAGCAGCTTTCGACAGATCACTGAAGCTTTCTTT